These T cell receptor beta chains were read from a single sample in a study of blood T cell repertoires in COVID-19. Libraries were prepared by immunoSEQ multiplex PCR; TCRdb keeps only in-frame clonotypes and omits some of them. The data hold fewer than 200,000 clones, with almost 85% observed a single time. Sequenced input: peripheral blood. These receptors were taken from a man between 35 and 55 years old who had recovered from COVID-19. CDR3s include the opening cysteine and the closing phenylalanine or tryptophan. Each record gives: V gene, J gene, D gene, clone size, CDR3 DNA, CDR3 protein. The D gene is left open where the match is weak. The size field is filled for only some rows; it gives once, few, many or a size class.

V: TRBV6-5; J: TRBJ1-6; D: .; size: .; DNA: TGTGCCAGCAGTTACGACATCAATTCACCCCTCCACTTT; CDR3: CASSYDINSPLHF
V: TRBV28; J: TRBJ2-7; D: TRBD1; size: .; DNA: TGTGCCAGCACTCCGGACAGGATTACCTACGAGCAGTACTTC; CDR3: CASTPDRITYEQYF
V: TRBV6-2/TRBV6-3; J: TRBJ2-7; D: TRBD1; size: once; DNA: TGTGCCAGCAGTTACTCACGGGACAGGGGCCACGAGCAGTACTTC; CDR3: CASSYSRDRGHEQYF
V: TRBV30; J: TRBJ1-5; D: .; size: .; DNA: TGTGCCTGGAGCATCCAGGGGAATCAGCCCCAGCATTTT; CDR3: CAWSIQGNQPQHF
V: TRBV29-1; J: TRBJ1-2; D: .; size: few; DNA: TGCAGCGTTGAGGGCAGTAACTATGGCTACACCTTC; CDR3: CSVEGSNYGYTF
V: TRBV7-2; J: TRBJ2-1; D: .; size: once; DNA: TGTGCCAGCAGCCCACCGTCGCCTTTTAGCGAGCAGTTCTTC; CDR3: CASSPPSPFSEQFF
V: TRBV12-3/TRBV12-4; J: TRBJ1-4; D: TRBD1; size: .; DNA: TGTGCCAGCACCTACAGGGGTAATGAAAAACTGTTTTTT; CDR3: CASTYRGNEKLFF
V: TRBV28; J: TRBJ1-2; D: .; size: .; DNA: TGTGCCAGCAGTTTGGGTGGGGAGGGGTACTGGTATGGCTACACCTTC; CDR3: CASSLGGEGYWYGYTF
V: TRBV29-1; J: TRBJ2-7; D: TRBD2; size: .; DNA: TGCAGCGTTGACCAGACTAGCGGGGGTAACTACGAGCAGTACTTC; CDR3: CSVDQTSGGNYEQYF
V: TRBV18; J: TRBJ2-7; D: TRBD2; size: .; DNA: TGTGCCAGCTCACCCCTAGCGGTCTCCTACGAGCAGTACTTC; CDR3: CASSPLAVSYEQYF
V: TRBV12-3/TRBV12-4; J: TRBJ1-4; D: .; size: .; DNA: TGTGCCAGCAGCCGCTCGTCCGGGGTTAAACTGTTTTTT; CDR3: CASSRSSGVKLFF
V: TRBV20-1; J: TRBJ2-7; D: TRBD1; size: .; DNA: TGCAGTGCTAGTTACCGGGACAGGCACCCCTACGAGCAGTACTTC; CDR3: CSASYRDRHPYEQYF
V: TRBV30; J: TRBJ2-1; D: TRBD2; size: .; DNA: TGTGCCTGGAGTGACGGGACTAGCGGGAATGAGCAGTTCTTC; CDR3: CAWSDGTSGNEQFF
V: TRBV7-2; J: TRBJ2-5; D: TRBD2; size: .; DNA: TGTGCCAGCAGCTTAAATCCAGCGGGGGGTTCAGAGACCCAGTACTTC; CDR3: CASSLNPAGGSETQYF
V: TRBV6-4; J: TRBJ1-3; D: TRBD1; size: .; DNA: TGTGCCAGCAGGGAAACCGGGACAGCCGACTCTGGAAACACCATATATTTT; CDR3: CASRETGTADSGNTIYF
V: TRBV19; J: TRBJ2-1; D: TRBD2; size: .; DNA: TGTGCCAGTAGTAGAGCGGGAGGGTCCTACAATGAGCAGTTCTTC; CDR3: CASSRAGGSYNEQFF
V: TRBV11-3; J: TRBJ1-2; D: .; size: .; DNA: TGTGCCAGCAGCCCGAGCGGAGGGGACGGCTACACCTTC; CDR3: CASSPSGGDGYTF
V: TRBV16; J: TRBJ2-2; D: TRBD2; size: .; DNA: TGTGCCAGCAGCCAGCGGGGGAGGAACACCGGGGAGCTGTTTTTT; CDR3: CASSQRGRNTGELFF
V: TRBV7-2; J: TRBJ2-7; D: TRBD1; size: .; DNA: TGTGCCAGCAGCTTACAGGGGGCCTACGAGCAGTACTTC; CDR3: CASSLQGAYEQYF
V: TRBV5-8; J: TRBJ2-5; D: .; size: .; DNA: TGTGCCAGCAGCTGGGACTACCAAGAGACCCAGTACTTC; CDR3: CASSWDYQETQYF
V: TRBV18; J: TRBJ2-2; D: TRBD1; size: .; DNA: TGTGCCAGCTCAGTCGACAGGGGGAACACCGGGGAGCTGTTTTTT; CDR3: CASSVDRGNTGELFF
V: TRBV2; J: TRBJ2-7; D: .; size: .; DNA: TGTGCCAGCAGTTCTCCGGACAGCTCCTACGAGCAGTACTTC; CDR3: CASSSPDSSYEQYF
V: TRBV24-1; J: TRBJ2-3; D: .; size: .; DNA: TGTGCCACCAGTGATTCGACAGTCTCTAGCACAGATACGCAGTATTTT; CDR3: CATSDSTVSSTDTQYF
V: TRBV6-1; J: TRBJ2-1; D: .; size: .; DNA: TGTGCCAGCAGTGAAGTTGGGGCAGGGGCGGATGAGCAGTTCTTC; CDR3: CASSEVGAGADEQFF
V: TRBV10-3; J: TRBJ2-5; D: .; size: once; DNA: TGTGCCATCAGGGGGGCTAGCGGTGGAGAGACCCAGTACTTC; CDR3: CAIRGASGGETQYF
V: TRBV2; J: TRBJ2-7; D: .; size: .; DNA: TGTGCCAGCGGGGCAGGGGTAAACGAGCAGTACTTC; CDR3: CASGAGVNEQYF
V: TRBV2; J: TRBJ2-7; D: TRBD1; size: .; DNA: TGTGCCAGCAGGGCCGGGACAGGGACCTACGAGCAGTACTTC; CDR3: CASRAGTGTYEQYF
V: TRBV9; J: TRBJ2-3; D: TRBD2; size: .; DNA: TGTGCCAGCAGCCGAGCGGGGAGCACAGATACGCAGTATTTT; CDR3: CASSRAGSTDTQYF
V: TRBV5-6; J: TRBJ1-2; D: .; size: .; DNA: TGTGCCAGCAGCTCTCTGACATCCGGTGGCAGGGCTTGGGGCTACACCTTC; CDR3: CASSSLTSGGRAWGYTF
V: TRBV7-6; J: TRBJ2-7; D: .; size: .; DNA: TGTGTTAAATGGCAGGGAAAATACGAGCAGTACTTC; CDR3: CVKWQGKYEQYF